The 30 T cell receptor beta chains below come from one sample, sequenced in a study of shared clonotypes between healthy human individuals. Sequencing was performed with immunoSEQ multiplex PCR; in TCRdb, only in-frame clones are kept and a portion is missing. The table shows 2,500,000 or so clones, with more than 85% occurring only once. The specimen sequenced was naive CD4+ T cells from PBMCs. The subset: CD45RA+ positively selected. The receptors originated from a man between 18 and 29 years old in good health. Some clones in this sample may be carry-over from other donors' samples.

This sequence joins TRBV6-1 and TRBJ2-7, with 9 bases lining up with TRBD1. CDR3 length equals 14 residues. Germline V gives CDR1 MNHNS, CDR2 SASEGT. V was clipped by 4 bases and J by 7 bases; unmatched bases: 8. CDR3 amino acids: CASSGWTGEGEQYF. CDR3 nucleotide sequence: TGTGCCAGCAGTGGGTGGACAGGGGAAGGTGAGCAGTACTTC.

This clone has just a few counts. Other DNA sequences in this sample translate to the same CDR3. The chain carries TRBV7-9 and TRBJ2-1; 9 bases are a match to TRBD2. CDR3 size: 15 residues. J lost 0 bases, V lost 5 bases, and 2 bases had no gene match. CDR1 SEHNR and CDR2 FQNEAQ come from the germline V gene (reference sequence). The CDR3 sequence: CASSLSGSSYNEQFF. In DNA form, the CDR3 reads TGTGCCAGCAGCCTTAGCGGGAGCTCCTACAATGAGCAGTTCTTC. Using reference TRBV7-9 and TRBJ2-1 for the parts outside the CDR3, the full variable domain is DTGVSQNPRHKITKRGQNVTFRCDPISEHNRLYWYRQTLGQGPEFLTYFQNEAQLEKSRLLSDRFSAERPKGSFSTLEIQRTEQGDSAMYLCASSLSGSSYNEQFFGPGTRLTVL.

CDR3 residues: CASSSGQYETQYF. The DNA for the CDR3 is TGCGCCAGCAGCTCAGGACAGTATGAGACCCAGTACTTC. The rearrangement uses TRBV5-1 and TRBJ2-5; perhaps TRBD1 as D (6 bases). Germline V lookup: CDR1 SGHRS, CDR2 YFSETQ. This CDR3 has 13 amino acids. Trimming cost V 3 bases and J 5 bases, with 11 bases left between them. The whole variable domain, remainder taken from reference TRBV5-1 and TRBJ2-5, is KAGVTQTPRYLIKTRGQQVTLSCSPISGHRSVSWYQQTPGQGLQFLFEYFSETQRNKGNFPGRFSGRQFSNSRSEMNVSTLELGDSALYLCASSSGQYETQYFGPGTRLLVL.

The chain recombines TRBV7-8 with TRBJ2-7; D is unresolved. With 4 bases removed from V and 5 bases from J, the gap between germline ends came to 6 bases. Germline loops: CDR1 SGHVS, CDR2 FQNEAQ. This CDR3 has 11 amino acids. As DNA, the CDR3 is TGTGCCAGCAGCTCGATTAACGAGCAGTACTTC. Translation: CASSSINEQYF.

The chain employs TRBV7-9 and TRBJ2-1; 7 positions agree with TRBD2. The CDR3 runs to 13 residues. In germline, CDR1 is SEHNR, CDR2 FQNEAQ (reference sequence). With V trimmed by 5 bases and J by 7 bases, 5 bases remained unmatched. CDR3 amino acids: CASSRLAGNEQFF. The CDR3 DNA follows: TGTGCCAGCAGCCGACTAGCCGGGAATGAGCAGTTCTTC.

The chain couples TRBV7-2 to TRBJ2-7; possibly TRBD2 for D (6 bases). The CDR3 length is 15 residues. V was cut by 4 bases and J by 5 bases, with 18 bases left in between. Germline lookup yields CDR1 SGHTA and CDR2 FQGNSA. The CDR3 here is CASSWYPGGRNEQYF. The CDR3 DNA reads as TGTGCCAGCAGCTGGTACCCAGGAGGGAGGAACGAGCAGTACTTC.

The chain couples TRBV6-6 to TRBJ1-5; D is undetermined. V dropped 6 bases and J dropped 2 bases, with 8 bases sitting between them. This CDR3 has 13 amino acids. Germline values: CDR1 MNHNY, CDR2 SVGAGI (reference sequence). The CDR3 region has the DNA TGTGCCAGCAGCCCCGAGGGCAATCAGCCCCAGCATTTT. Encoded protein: CASSPEGNQPQHF.

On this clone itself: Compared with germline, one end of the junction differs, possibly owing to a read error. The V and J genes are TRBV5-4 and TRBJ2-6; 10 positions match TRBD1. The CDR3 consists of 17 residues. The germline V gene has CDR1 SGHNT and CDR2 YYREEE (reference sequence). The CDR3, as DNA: TGTGCCAGCAGCTTCAGGACAGGGGGACCTGGAGCCAACGTCCTGACTTTC. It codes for CASSFRTGGPGANVLTF.

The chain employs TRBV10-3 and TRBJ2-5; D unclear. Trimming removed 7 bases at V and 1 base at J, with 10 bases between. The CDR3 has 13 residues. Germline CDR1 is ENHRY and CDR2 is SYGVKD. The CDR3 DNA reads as TGTGCCATCATGGCAGGTCCCCAAGAGACCCAGTACTTC. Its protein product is CAIMAGPQETQYF.

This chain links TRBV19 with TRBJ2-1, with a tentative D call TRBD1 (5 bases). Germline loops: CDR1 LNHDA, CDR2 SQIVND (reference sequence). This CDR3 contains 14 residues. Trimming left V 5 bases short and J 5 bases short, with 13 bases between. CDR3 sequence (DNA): TGTGCCAGTAGTCCAGACAGACCGAACAATGAGCAGTTCTTC. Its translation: CASSPDRPNNEQFF.

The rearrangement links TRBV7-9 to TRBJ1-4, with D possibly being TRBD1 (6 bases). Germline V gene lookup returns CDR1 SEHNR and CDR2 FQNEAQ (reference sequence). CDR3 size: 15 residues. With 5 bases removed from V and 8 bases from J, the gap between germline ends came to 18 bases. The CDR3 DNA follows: TGTGCCAGCAGCCATTACCGGGACAAAGGGGAAAAACTGTTTTTT. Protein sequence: CASSHYRDKGEKLFF.

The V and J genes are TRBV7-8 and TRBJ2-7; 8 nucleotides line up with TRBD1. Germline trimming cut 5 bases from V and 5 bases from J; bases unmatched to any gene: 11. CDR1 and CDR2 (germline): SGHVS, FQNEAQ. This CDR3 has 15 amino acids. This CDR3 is CASSPQTGGSNEQYF. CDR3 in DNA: TGTGCCAGCAGCCCACAAACAGGGGGGTCTAACGAGCAGTACTTC.

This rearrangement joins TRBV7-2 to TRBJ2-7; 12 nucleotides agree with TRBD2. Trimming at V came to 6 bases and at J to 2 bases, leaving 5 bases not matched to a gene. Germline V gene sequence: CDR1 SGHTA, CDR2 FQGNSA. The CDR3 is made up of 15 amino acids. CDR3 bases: TGTGCCAGCAGATACGGACTAGCGGGGCCCTACGAGCAGTACTTC. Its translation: CASRYGLAGPYEQYF.

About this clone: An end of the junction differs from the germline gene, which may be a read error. The CDR3 DNA reads TGTGCCAGCAGTGGAACTAGCTCCAACAATGAGCAGTTCTTC. Amino acid sequence: CASSGTSSNNEQFF. V and J are TRBV2 and TRBJ2-1; possibly TRBD2 for D (6 bases). Germline assignment: CDR1 SNHLY and CDR2 FYNNEI. The CDR3 runs 14 residues.

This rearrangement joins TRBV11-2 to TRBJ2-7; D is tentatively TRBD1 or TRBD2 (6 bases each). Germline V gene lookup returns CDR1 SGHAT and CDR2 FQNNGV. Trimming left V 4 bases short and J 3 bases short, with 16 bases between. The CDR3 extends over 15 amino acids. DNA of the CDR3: TGTGCCAGCAGCTGGGGGCGGGACGGGAACTACGAGCAGTACTTC. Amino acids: CASSWGRDGNYEQYF.

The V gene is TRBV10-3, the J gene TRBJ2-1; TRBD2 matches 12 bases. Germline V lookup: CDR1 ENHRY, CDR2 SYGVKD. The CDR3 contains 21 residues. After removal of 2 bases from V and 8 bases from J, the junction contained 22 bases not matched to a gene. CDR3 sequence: CAISEGSSGRANDSTYDEQFF. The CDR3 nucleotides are TGTGCCATCAGTGAGGGCTCTAGCGGGAGGGCCAACGACTCTACGTACGATGAGCAGTTCTTC.

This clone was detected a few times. CDR3 region: CASTGRKQGVTEAFF. In nucleotides, the CDR3 is TGTGCCAGCACAGGAAGGAAGCAGGGGGTCACTGAAGCTTTCTTT. The V call is TRBV2, the J call TRBJ1-1; 7 bases match TRBD1. After removal of 7 bases from V and 4 bases from J, the junction contained 12 bases not matched to a gene. CDR1 and CDR2 from the germline V gene are SNHLY and FYNNEI. The CDR3 loop spans 15 amino acids.

The CDR3 here is CASSLPRGDTIYF. The CDR3 DNA follows: TGTGCCAGCAGTTTGCCGCGGGGAGACACCATATATTTT. J is TRBJ1-3 and V is TRBV28; no definite D call. CDR3 length: 13 amino acids. Germline CDR1 and CDR2: MDHEN and SYDVKM. Trimming removed 3 bases at V and 8 bases at J, with 11 bases between.

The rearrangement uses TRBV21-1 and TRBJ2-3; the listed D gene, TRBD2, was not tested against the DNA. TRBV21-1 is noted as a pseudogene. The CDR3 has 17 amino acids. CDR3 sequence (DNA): TGTGCCAGCAGCAAAGTGCGGCTAGCGGTGAGCACAGATACGCAGTATTTT. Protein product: CASSKVRLAVSTDTQYF.

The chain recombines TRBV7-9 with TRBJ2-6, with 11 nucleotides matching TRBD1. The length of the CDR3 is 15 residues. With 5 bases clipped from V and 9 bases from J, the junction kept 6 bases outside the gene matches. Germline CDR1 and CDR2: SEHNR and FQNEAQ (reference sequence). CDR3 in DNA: TGTGCCAGCAGCCTGGGACAGGGGGTGGGCAACGTCCTGACTTTC. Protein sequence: CASSLGQGVGNVLTF. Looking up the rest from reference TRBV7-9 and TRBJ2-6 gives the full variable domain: DTGVSQNPRHKITKRGQNVTFRCDPISEHNRLYWYRQTLGQGPEFLTYFQNEAQLEKSRLLSDRFSAERPKGSFSTLEIQRTEQGDSAMYLCASSLGQGVGNVLTFGAGSRLTVL.

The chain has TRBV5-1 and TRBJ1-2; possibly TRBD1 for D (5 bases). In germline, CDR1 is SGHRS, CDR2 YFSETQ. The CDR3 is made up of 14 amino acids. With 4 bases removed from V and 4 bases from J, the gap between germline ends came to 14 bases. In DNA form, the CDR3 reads TGCGCCAGCAGCCCCGGACAAGCCCTCTATGGCTACACCTTC. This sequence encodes CASSPGQALYGYTF.

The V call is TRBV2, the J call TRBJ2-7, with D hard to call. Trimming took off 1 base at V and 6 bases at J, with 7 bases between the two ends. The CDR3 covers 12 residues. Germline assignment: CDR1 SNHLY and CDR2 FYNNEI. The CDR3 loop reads CASSEGRPEQYF. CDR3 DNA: TGTGCCAGCAGTGAAGGTCGCCCCGAGCAGTACTTC. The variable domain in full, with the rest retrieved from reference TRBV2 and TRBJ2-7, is EPEVTQTPSHQVTQMGQEVILRCVPISNHLYFYWYRQILGQKVEFLVSFYNNEISEKSEIFDDQFSVERPDGSNFTLKIRSTKLEDSAMYFCASSEGRPEQYFGPGTRLTVT.

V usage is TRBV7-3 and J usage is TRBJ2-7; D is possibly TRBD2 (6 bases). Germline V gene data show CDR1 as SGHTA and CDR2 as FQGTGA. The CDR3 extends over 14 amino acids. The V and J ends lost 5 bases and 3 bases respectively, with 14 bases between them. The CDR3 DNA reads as TGTGCCAGCAGCCTCGCCACGGGGGACTACGAGCAGTACTTC. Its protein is CASSLATGDYEQYF.

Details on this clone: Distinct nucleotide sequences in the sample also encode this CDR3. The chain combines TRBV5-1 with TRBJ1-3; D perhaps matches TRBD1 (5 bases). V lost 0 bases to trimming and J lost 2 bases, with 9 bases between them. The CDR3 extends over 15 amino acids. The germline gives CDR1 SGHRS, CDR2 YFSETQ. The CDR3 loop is CASSLVQGPGNTIYF. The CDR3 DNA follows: TGCGCCAGCAGCTTGGTCCAGGGCCCTGGAAACACCATATATTTT.

The CDR3 loop is CASSPGGSSGRVREQFF. CDR3 DNA: TGTGCCAGCAGCCCAGGGGGGTCTAGCGGGAGGGTCCGTGAGCAGTTCTTC. The chain has TRBV7-7 and TRBJ2-1, with 12 bases fitting TRBD2. Germline CDR1 SSHAT, CDR2 FNYEAQ (reference sequence). V shed 5 bases, J shed 9 bases, and the junction held 14 bases outside the gene matches. This CDR3 spans 17 amino acids.

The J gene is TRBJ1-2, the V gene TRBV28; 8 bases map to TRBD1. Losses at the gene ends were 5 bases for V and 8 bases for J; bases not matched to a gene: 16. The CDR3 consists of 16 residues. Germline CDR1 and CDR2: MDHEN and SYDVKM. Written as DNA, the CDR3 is TGTGCCAGCAGTCGGACAGGGACGTTAATAGCGTGGGGCTACACCTTC. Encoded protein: CASSRTGTLIAWGYTF.

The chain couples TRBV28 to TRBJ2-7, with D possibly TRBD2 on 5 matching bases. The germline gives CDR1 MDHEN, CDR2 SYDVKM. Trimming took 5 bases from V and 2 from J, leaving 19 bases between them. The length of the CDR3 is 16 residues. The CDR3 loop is CASSTTGEGTAYEQYF. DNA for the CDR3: TGTGCCAGCAGTACCACGGGTGAGGGAACTGCCTACGAGCAGTACTTC.

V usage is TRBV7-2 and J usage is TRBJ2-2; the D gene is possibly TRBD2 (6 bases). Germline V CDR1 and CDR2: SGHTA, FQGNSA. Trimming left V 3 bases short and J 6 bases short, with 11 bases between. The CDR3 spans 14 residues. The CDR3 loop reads CASSLRDPPGELFF. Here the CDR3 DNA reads TGTGCCAGCAGCTTGCGGGACCCCCCCGGGGAGCTGTTTTTT.

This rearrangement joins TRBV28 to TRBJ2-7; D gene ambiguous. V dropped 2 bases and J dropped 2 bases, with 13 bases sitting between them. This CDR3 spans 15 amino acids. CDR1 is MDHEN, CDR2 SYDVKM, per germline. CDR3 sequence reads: CASSLKIHIPYEQYF. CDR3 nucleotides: TGTGCCAGCAGTTTAAAAATCCACATCCCCTACGAGCAGTACTTC.

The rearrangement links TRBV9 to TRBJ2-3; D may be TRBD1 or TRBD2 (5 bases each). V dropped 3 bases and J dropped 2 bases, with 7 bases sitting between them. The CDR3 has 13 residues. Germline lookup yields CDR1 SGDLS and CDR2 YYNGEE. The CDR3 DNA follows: TGTGCCAGCAGCGGTGGGACCACAGATACGCAGTATTTT. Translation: CASSGGTTDTQYF. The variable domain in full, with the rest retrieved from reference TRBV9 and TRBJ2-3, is DSGVTQTPKHLITATGQRVTLRCSPRSGDLSVYWYQQSLDQGLQFLIQYYNGEERAKGNILERFSAQQFPDLHSELNLSSLELGDSALYFCASSGGTTDTQYFGPGTRLTVL.